This T cell receptor (beta chain) is drawn from a study of blood T cell repertoires in COVID-19. Study background: COVID-19 samples from acute and convalescent phases originated in the United States, Italy and Spain.

The CDR3 has 13 amino acids. V lost 3 bases to trimming and J lost 10 bases; unmatched junction nucleotides: 8. Germline assignment: CDR1 KGHSH and CDR2 LQKENI. Sequenced by immunoSEQ multiplex PCR; TCRdb stores in-frame clones only, minus some. The table lists 110,000 to 150,000 clones, around nine tenths of them singletons. This clone has a handful of counts. This receptor was obtained from a middle-aged woman with acute or convalescent COVID-19. The sample consisted of peripheral blood. This rearrangement joins TRBV18 to TRBJ1-1; 7 bases are shared with TRBD1. CDR3 sequence reads: CASSPTTGWGAFF. CDR3 DNA: TGTGCCAGCTCACCCACGACAGGGTGGGGAGCTTTCTTT.